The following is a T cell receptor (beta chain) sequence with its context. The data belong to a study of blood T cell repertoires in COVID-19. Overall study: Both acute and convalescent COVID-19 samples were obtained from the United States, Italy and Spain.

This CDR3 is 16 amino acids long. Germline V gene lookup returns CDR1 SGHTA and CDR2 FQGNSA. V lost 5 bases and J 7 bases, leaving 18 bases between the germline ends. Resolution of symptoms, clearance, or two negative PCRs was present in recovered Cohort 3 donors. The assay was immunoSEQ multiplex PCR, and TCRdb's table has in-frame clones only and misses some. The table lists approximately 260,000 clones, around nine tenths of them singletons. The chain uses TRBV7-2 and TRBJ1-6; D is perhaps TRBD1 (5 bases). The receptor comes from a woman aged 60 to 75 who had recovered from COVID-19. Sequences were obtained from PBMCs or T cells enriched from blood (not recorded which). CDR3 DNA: TGTGCCAGCAGCGGGGGGATCGGGGCGGGAAATTCACCCCTCCACTTT. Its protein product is CASSGGIGAGNSPLHF.